One sample yielded the 28 T cell receptor beta chains listed below, sequenced in a study of blood T cell repertoires in COVID-19. TCRdb's table, derived via immunoSEQ multiplex PCR, lists solely in-frame clones and lacks some. Here the sample spans 270,000 or so clones, 86% being singletons. What was sequenced was PBMCs or T cells enriched from blood (not recorded which). These receptors were obtained from a woman aged 18-35 years who had recovered from COVID-19.

The gene calls are TRBV7-2 and TRBJ1-1, with D hard to call. Germline assignment: CDR1 SGHTA and CDR2 FQGNSA. Deletions cut 3 bases from V and 3 bases from J, with 11 bases between. CDR3 length: 14 amino acids. CDR3 sequence: CASSFTPGDTEAFF. DNA for the CDR3: TGTGCCAGCAGCTTCACGCCGGGAGACACTGAAGCTTTCTTT.

This chain connects TRBV2 to TRBJ2-6; D ambiguous. Germline V gene lookup returns CDR1 SNHLY and CDR2 FYNNEI. The CDR3 is 14 amino acids. Trimming removed 7 bases from V and 4 bases from J, with 11 bases in between. CDR3 DNA sequence: TGTGCCAGCACCCAAGAGATGGGGGCCAACGTCCTGACTTTC. It codes for CASTQEMGANVLTF.

This clone showed up just once. This chain connects TRBV11-3 to TRBJ2-3; 7 nucleotides line up with TRBD2. The CDR3 length is 15 residues. V gave up 5 bases and J gave up 2 bases; unmatched junction bases: 7. Germline V lookup: CDR1 SGHNT, CDR2 YENEEA. In DNA form, the CDR3 reads TGTGCCAGCAGCCCTCTCGGGGGGACCACAGATACGCAGTATTTT. Protein product: CASSPLGGTTDTQYF.

V usage is TRBV7-8 and J usage is TRBJ2-5; 8 bases fit TRBD2. CDR1 is SGHVS and CDR2 is FQNEAQ in the germline V gene. The CDR3 is made up of 16 amino acids. With V trimmed by 6 bases and J by 5 bases, 14 bases remained unmatched. CDR3: CASSSHSRGGQETQYF. The CDR3 DNA is TGTGCCAGCAGTTCCCATAGTCGGGGGGGTCAGGAGACCCAGTACTTC. Full variable domain (outside the CDR3, taken from reference TRBV7-8 and TRBJ2-5): GAGVSQSPRYKVAKRGQDVALRCDPISGHVSLFWYQQALGQGPEFLTYFQNEAQLDKSGLPSDRFFAERPEGSVSTLKIQRTQQEDSAVYLCASSSHSRGGQETQYFGPGTRLLVL.

This chain joins TRBV11-2 and TRBJ1-4; 12 bases line up with TRBD1. In germline, CDR1 is SGHAT, CDR2 FQNNGV. The CDR3 sequence is 17 residues long. The V and J ends lost 4 bases and 7 bases, in that order; junction bases with no gene match: 10. In DNA form, the CDR3 reads TGTGCCAGCAGCTCGGGGGGACAGGGGGCCGGAGGTGAAAAACTGTTTTTT. Translating it yields CASSSGGQGAGGEKLFF. Supplemented by reference TRBV11-2 and TRBJ1-4, the full variable domain reads EAGVAQSPRYKIIEKRQSVAFWCNPISGHATLYWYQQILGQGPKLLIQFQNNGVVDDSQLPKDRFSAERLKGVDSTLKIQPAKLEDSAVYLCASSSGGQGAGGEKLFFGSGTQLSVL.

The J gene is TRBJ1-2, the V gene TRBV7-2; TRBD1 agrees at 7 bases. This CDR3 has 14 residues. Trimming at V came to 5 bases and at J to 5 bases, leaving 8 bases not matched to a gene. CDR1 and CDR2 from the germline V gene are SGHTA and FQGNSA. In DNA, the CDR3 is TGTGCCAGCAGCCGCCCCGGGACAGCTTATGGCTACACCTTC. This encodes CASSRPGTAYGYTF.

This chain links TRBV27 with TRBJ1-1; D not resolved. Germline CDR1 and CDR2: MNHEY and SMNVEV (reference sequence). This CDR3 spans 13 amino acids. Between the trimmed V and J ends, which lost 0 bases and 7 bases, there was a span of 9 bases. DNA of the CDR3: TGTGCCAGCAGTTTATCCGCCAGGCGTGAAGCTTTCTTT. Its translation: CASSLSARREAFF.

The V call is TRBV5-5, the J call TRBJ1-2; 8 nucleotides align to TRBD1. This CDR3 is built from 15 residues. J lost 8 bases, V lost 2 bases, and 11 bases had no gene match. Germline values: CDR1 SGHKS, CDR2 YYEKEE (reference sequence). The CDR3 DNA reads TGTGCCAGCAGCTTCTCGACAGGGGAAACGCGAGGCTACACCTTC. This translates into CASSFSTGETRGYTF.

This clone occurred a few times. This rearrangement joins TRBV24-1 to TRBJ1-2; D is ambiguous. The CDR3 has 17 amino acids. From germline, CDR1 is KGHDR and CDR2 SFDVKD. V lost 4 bases, J lost 8 bases, and 25 bases lay in between. The CDR3 reads CATSEPRPTVPPGGYTF. DNA of the CDR3: TGTGCCACCAGTGAACCGCGCCCCACGGTCCCGCCAGGCGGCTACACCTTC.

V usage is TRBV30 and J usage is TRBJ1-4; tentatively, D is TRBD1 (6 bases). CDR1 is GTSNPN, CDR2 SVGIG, per germline (reference sequence). This CDR3 spans 15 amino acids. With 2 bases removed from V and 8 bases from J, the gap between germline ends came to 18 bases. The CDR3 spells CAWSFTTGGDEKLFF. For the CDR3, the DNA is TGTGCCTGGAGTTTTACGACAGGAGGAGACGAAAAACTGTTTTTT. Full variable domain (missing parts from reference TRBV30 and TRBJ1-4): SQTIHQWPATLVQPVGSPLSLECTVEGTSNPNLYWYRQAAGRGLQLLFYSVGIGQISSEVPQNLSASRPQDRQFILSSKKLLLSDSGFYLCAWSFTTGGDEKLFFGSGTQLSVL.

In nucleotides, the CDR3 is TGTGCCAGCAGCTTAGGGCCGAGAGTTGAGGCAGTAGCTAACTATGGCTACACCTTC. It specifies CASSLGPRVEAVANYGYTF. This sequence joins TRBV7-9 and TRBJ1-2; D gene uncertain. V gave up 1 base and J gave up 0 bases, with 21 bases separating them. The CDR3 runs 19 residues. The germline V gene has CDR1 SEHNR and CDR2 FQNEAQ (reference sequence). Full variable domain (missing parts from reference TRBV7-9 and TRBJ1-2): DTGVSQNPRHKITKRGQNVTFRCDPISEHNRLYWYRQTLGQGPEFLTYFQNEAQLEKSRLLSDRFSAERPKGSFSTLEIQRTEQGDSAMYLCASSLGPRVEAVANYGYTFGSGTRLTVV.

The V call is TRBV2, the J call TRBJ1-5, with TRBD1 as a possible D gene (6 bases). This CDR3 is built from 15 residues. Germline loops: CDR1 SNHLY, CDR2 FYNNEI. The germline V and J ends were trimmed by 6 bases and 0 bases, with 12 bases remaining between them. CDR3 region: CASSLDSNSNQPQHF. The DNA of the CDR3 is TGTGCCAGCAGCCTGGACAGCAATAGCAATCAGCCCCAGCATTTT.

The chain combines TRBV19 with TRBJ2-7, with D possibly matching TRBD2 (7 bases). This CDR3 comprises 14 residues. The V gene lost 3 bases and the J gene lost 4 bases, with 13 bases spanning the gap. Germline V gene lookup returns CDR1 LNHDA and CDR2 SQIVND (reference sequence). CDR3 DNA sequence: TGTGCCAGTAGTATCGGGGGGCTTTTTTACGAGCAGTACTTC. Encoded protein: CASSIGGLFYEQYF.

This clone occurred once. This chain joins TRBV30 and TRBJ2-1; the match to TRBD2 covers 8 bases. Germline CDR1 reads GTSNPN; CDR2 reads SVGIG (reference sequence). The CDR3 runs 17 residues. Trimming cost V 0 bases and J 7 bases; bases outside gene matches: 14. DNA for the CDR3: TGTGCCTGGAGTGTTTTACTAGCGGACTACCCCGGGAATGAGCAGTTCTTC. Translated: CAWSVLLADYPGNEQFF.

V is TRBV9 and J is TRBJ1-4, with 9 nucleotides matching TRBD1. Germline values: CDR1 SGDLS, CDR2 YYNGEE. Trimming removed 4 bases from V and 0 bases from J; junction bases left unmatched: 1. This CDR3 contains 15 residues. The CDR3 protein is CASSWTGATNEKLFF. CDR3 DNA sequence: TGTGCCAGCAGCTGGACAGGGGCAACTAATGAAAAACTGTTTTTT. Complete variable domain (other parts from reference TRBV9 and TRBJ1-4): DSGVTQTPKHLITATGQRVTLRCSPRSGDLSVYWYQQSLDQGLQFLIQYYNGEERAKGNILERFSAQQFPDLHSELNLSSLELGDSALYFCASSWTGATNEKLFFGSGTQLSVL.

The V and J genes are TRBV5-1 and TRBJ1-2; D is unclear. Germline V gene lookup returns CDR1 SGHRS and CDR2 YFSETQ. CDR3 length: 15 amino acids. Trimming pared 1 base from V and 0 bases from J, leaving 10 bases between. CDR3 amino acids: CASSLFSDSNYGYTF. The CDR3 nucleotides read TGCGCCAGCAGCTTGTTCAGCGACTCTAACTATGGCTACACCTTC. The full variable domain, with the rest looked up from reference TRBV5-1 and TRBJ1-2, is KAGVTQTPRYLIKTRGQQVTLSCSPISGHRSVSWYQQTPGQGLQFLFEYFSETQRNKGNFPGRFSGRQFSNSRSEMNVSTLELGDSALYLCASSLFSDSNYGYTFGSGTRLTVV.

The chain links TRBV27 to TRBJ2-7, with D tentatively TRBD1 (6 bases). The CDR3 covers 13 residues. Trimming pared 5 bases from V and 2 bases from J, leaving 10 bases between. Per germline, CDR1 MNHEY and CDR2 SMNVEV (reference sequence). CDR3 loop: CASSPNRAYEQYF. CDR3 coding DNA: TGTGCCAGCAGTCCGAACAGGGCCTACGAGCAGTACTTC.

The chain links TRBV4-1 to TRBJ2-5; 11 nucleotides line up with TRBD2. Germline lookup yields CDR1 MGHRA and CDR2 YSYEKL. The CDR3 is made up of 15 amino acids. The trim removed 1 base at V and 4 bases at J, leaving 2 bases unmatched. CDR3 DNA sequence: TGCGCCAGCAGCCAAGCTAGCGGGGGGAGAGAGACCCAGTACTTC. Translating it yields CASSQASGGRETQYF.

This clone was observed a single time. V usage is TRBV19 and J usage is TRBJ2-7; 15 bases agree with TRBD2. The V segment lost 5 bases and the J segment 3 bases; nucleotides outside the gene matches: 14. CDR1 is LNHDA and CDR2 is SQIVND in the germline V gene (reference sequence). CDR3 length: 19 residues. In nucleotides, the CDR3 is TGTGCCAGTAGTCGAAAAGGGGGACTAGCGGGAGGTAATCTCTACGAGCAGTACTTC. Translation gives CASSRKGGLAGGNLYEQYF.

This clone was picked up a small number of times. The rearrangement links TRBV10-1 to TRBJ2-3; maybe TRBD2 (5 bases). The V and J ends lost 3 bases and 3 bases respectively, with 13 bases between them. Per the germline V gene, CDR1 is WNHNN and CDR2 is SYGVQD (reference sequence). The CDR3 is 15 amino acids. The DNA of the CDR3 is TGCGCCAGCAGTGATTTCCGAGGGAGTACAGATACGCAGTATTTT. Translation: CASSDFRGSTDTQYF.

This clone showed up just once. The rearrangement joins TRBV12-3 or TRBV12-4 to TRBJ1-6; D uncertain. V lost 1 base and J lost 6, with 4 bases in between. The CDR3 covers 13 residues. CDR3 bases: TGTGCCAGCAGTTTAGACGGTAATTCACCCCTCCACTTT. Amino acid sequence: CASSLDGNSPLHF.

The chain combines TRBV14 with TRBJ1-4, with 8 bases identical to TRBD1. Unmatched junction bases numbered 9, after V lost 4 bases and J lost 8 bases. Germline values: CDR1 SGHDN, CDR2 FVKESK. The CDR3 covers 15 residues. DNA of the CDR3: TGTGCCAGCAGCCTATGGGCAGGGGGCGGCGAAAAACTGTTTTTT. Encoded protein: CASSLWAGGGEKLFF.

This sequence joins TRBV19 and TRBJ1-5; 9 bases line up with TRBD1. CDR1 and CDR2 from the germline V gene are LNHDA and SQIVND (reference sequence). This CDR3 comprises 14 residues. Unmatched junction bases numbered 8, after V lost 8 bases and J lost 6 bases. The CDR3 coding sequence is TGTGCCAGTGGGGACAGGGAGGGTGTTCAGCCCCAGCATTTT. This translates into CASGDREGVQPQHF.

The rearrangement links TRBV11-1 to TRBJ2-4; 8 bases are a match to TRBD1. After removal of 2 bases from V and 8 bases from J, the junction contained 8 bases not matched to a gene. The CDR3 consists of 15 residues. Germline V gives CDR1 SGHAT, CDR2 FQDESV (reference sequence). The CDR3 DNA follows: TGTGCCAGCAGCTTAAATGGGCAGGGGGCTGACATTCAGTACTTC. As protein: CASSLNGQGADIQYF. Full variable domain (remainder filled in from reference TRBV11-1 and TRBJ2-4): EAEVAQSPRYKITEKSQAVAFWCDPISGHATLYWYRQILGQGPELLVQFQDESVVDDSQLPKDRFSAERLKGVDSTLKIQPAELGDSAMYLCASSLNGQGADIQYFGAGTRLSVL.

The rearrangement joins TRBV7-2 to TRBJ1-5; D may be TRBD1 (5 bases). The V end was cut by 5 bases, the J end by 7 bases, with 12 bases between. The germline CDR1 and CDR2 sequences are SGHTA and FQGNSA. The CDR3 consists of 13 residues. For the CDR3, the DNA is TGTGCCAGCAGCACCCAGGGCGCCCAGCCCCAGCATTTT. Encoded protein: CASSTQGAQPQHF.

The V call is TRBV19, the J call TRBJ2-2; TRBD1 aligns across 8 bases. The CDR3 covers 15 residues. In germline, CDR1 is LNHDA, CDR2 SQIVND (reference sequence). With 4 bases clipped from V and 5 bases from J, the junction kept 6 bases outside the gene matches. CDR3 bases: TGTGCCAGTAGTACCCGGACAGGGAGGACCGGGGAGCTGTTTTTT. This sequence encodes CASSTRTGRTGELFF.

The chain couples TRBV7-2 to TRBJ2-3, with 12 bases that match TRBD2. The CDR3 consists of 18 residues. V lost 0 bases to trimming and J lost 4 bases; unmatched junction nucleotides: 8. Per germline, CDR1 SGHTA and CDR2 FQGNSA. The CDR3 DNA is TGTGCCAGCAGCTTAGCCTATTCTAGCGGGGGGGCGGCAGATACGCAGTATTTT. Protein sequence: CASSLAYSSGGAADTQYF. The full variable domain, completed using reference TRBV7-2 and TRBJ2-3, is GAGVSQSPSNKVTEKGKDVELRCDPISGHTALYWYRQSLGQGLEFLIYFQGNSAPDKSGLPSDRFSAERTGGSVSTLTIQRTQQEDSAVYLCASSLAYSSGGAADTQYFGPGTRLTVL.

Only one count was recorded for this clone. The chain has TRBV4-2 and TRBJ1-1, with 9 bases lining up with TRBD1. The germline V gene has CDR1 LGHNA and CDR2 YNFKEQ. The CDR3 is 16 amino acids. The V and J ends lost 0 bases and 5 bases, in that order; junction bases with no gene match: 7. CDR3 in amino acids: CASSQDWGQGLTEAFF. The CDR3 region has the DNA TGTGCCAGCAGCCAAGATTGGGGACAGGGCCTTACTGAAGCTTTCTTT.